This T cell receptor beta chain was recovered during a study of blood T cell repertoires in COVID-19. Germline V gene sequence: CDR1 SGHNT, CDR2 YYREEE (reference sequence). The CDR3 has 17 amino acids. The ends lost 1 base at V and 2 bases at J; junction bases unmatched: 6. Sequencing used immunoSEQ multiplex PCR; TCRdb keeps in-frame clones, though not all of them. This sample carries over 95,000 clones, around 89% of them seen once, and the ten largest clones take roughly 4.4%. The sequenced material came from peripheral blood. The sequence derives from a woman between 45 and 65 years old with acute or convalescent COVID-19. The chain joins TRBV5-4 to TRBJ2-6, with TRBD1 matching over 7 bases. The CDR3 DNA sequence: TGTGCCAGCAGCTTGAGGGGGCATTCAACTGGGGCCAACGTCCTGACTTTC. Encoded protein: CASSLRGHSTGANVLTF. The full variable domain, completed using reference TRBV5-4 and TRBJ2-6, is ETGVTQSPTHLIKTRGQQVTLRCSSQSGHNTVSWYQQALGQGPQFIFQYYREEENGRGNFPPRFSGLQFPNYSSELNVNALELDDSALYLCASSLRGHSTGANVLTFGAGSRLTVL.